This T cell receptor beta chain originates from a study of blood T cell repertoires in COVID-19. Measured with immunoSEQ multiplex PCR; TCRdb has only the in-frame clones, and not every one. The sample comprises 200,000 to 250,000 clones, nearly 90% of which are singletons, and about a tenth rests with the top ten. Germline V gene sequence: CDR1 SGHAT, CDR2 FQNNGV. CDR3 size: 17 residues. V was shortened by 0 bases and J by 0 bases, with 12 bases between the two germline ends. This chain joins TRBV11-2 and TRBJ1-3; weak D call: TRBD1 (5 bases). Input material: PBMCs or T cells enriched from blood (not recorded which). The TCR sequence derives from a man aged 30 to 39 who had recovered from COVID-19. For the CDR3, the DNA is TGTGCCAGCAGCTTAGATGGCCAGGGCGGCTCTGGAAACACCATATATTTT. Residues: CASSLDGQGGSGNTIYF.